This TCR beta chain was captured in a study of blood T cell repertoires in COVID-19 (dated by TCRdb to 2018 to 2021). Regarding the study in general: Samples from collaborators originated in the United States, Italy and Spain and spanned both the acute and convalescent phases of COVID-19. Nearly every sample came with metadata listing a de-identified subject ID, COVID-19 status, age in years and sex. The prospective study material was composed of cDNA or gDNA derived from T cells, B-cell-depleted T cells, or PBMCs. Where available, HLA class I and class II types were obtained from metadata supplied by the sample provider rather than from assay-based typing. A freely available public database, intended as a resource for researchers studying the immune response to SARS-CoV-2, is where the repertoires were released. The dataset comprised deeply sampled blood TCRbeta repertoires from subjects exposed to, actively infected with, or recovered from COVID-19. Samples were obtained from the ongoing ImmuneRACE study (first 160 participants) and from about 1,300 subjects provided by 6 global collaborators.

Each collaborating institution followed its own protocols to collect whole blood in K2EDTA tubes. Collaborator samples were shipped for TCRbeta analysis as frozen whole blood, isolated PBMCs, or DNA extracted from either sample type. The immunoSEQ Assay, a bias-controlled multiplex PCR, was used to amplify TCRbeta CDR3 regions from genomic DNA. The paper's data handling went like this. Nucleated cell counts per sample were estimated from amplification of reference gene primers within the assay. Sequence reads were collapsed and filtered to measure the absolute abundance of every unique TCRbeta CDR3 rearrangement. For each sample, productive Simpson clonality was calculated by taking the square root of Simpson's diversity index across productive rearrangements. Drawn from immuneACCESS, this table holds only the in-frame rearrangements with V and J called that TCRdb kept. Clones are partly lost; checked studies trace under half to an unresolved V gene and leave the rest unexplained. The V and J calls and clone size come from that table; D and trimming were worked out from the DNA. For this sample there are around 120,000 clones; around 66% appear just once. The ten largest clones capture less than 6.5% of the sample.

V is pared back by 3 bases and J by 8 bases, with 13 bases lying between the germline termini. Including cysteine and phenylalanine, the CDR3 has 13 amino acids. Just the 39-base CDR3 DNA is kept, in frame starting at base 1. This clone was observed once. The antigen it recognizes is unknown. Per-nucleotide qualities are absent, and no much larger clonotype sits a single base away. Broad study findings and their caveats: The amount of clinical and demographic metadata varied by source and participant and was provided uncurated.

What was sequenced was peripheral blood. Recombination joined TRBV12-3 or TRBV12-4 with TRBJ1-2, and perhaps TRBD1 as D gene, on 6 matching bases. The sequence was collected from an elderly man with acute or convalescent COVID-19. Here is the DNA: TGTGCCAGCAGTTTCAAACAGGGTACCGGCTACACCTTC. Its protein reads: CASSFKQGTGYTF.